This record looks at one TCR beta chain sequence and its context. Antigen unknown. This CDR3 contains 14 residues. The V end was cut by 5 bases, the J end by 8 bases, with 16 bases between. The V gene's germline CDR1 is SGHAT and CDR2 FQNNGV. This record belongs to a study of T cell responses to AZD1222 COVID-19 vaccine. Regarding the study as a whole: A mostly white British donor set with more females was recruited, and clonal diversity was possibly underestimated.

Method: immunoSEQ multiplex PCR; TCRdb's copy keeps in-frame clones and lacks some. This sample has about 100,000 clones, with around 87% found just once. The TCR was taken from an adult in good health. The sequencing used peripheral blood, collected on day 0 of MenACWY control vaccination. V is TRBV11-2 and J is TRBJ2-1, with D perhaps given as TRBD1 or TRBD2 (6 bases each). The CDR3 DNA sequence: TGTGCCAGCAGCAAAGGGACCGGGGGCGATGAGCAGTTCTTC. This translates into CASSKGTGGDEQFF.